This T cell receptor (beta chain) was profiled in a study of neurological immune-mediated disorders. The CDR3 totals 17 residues. Germline V lookup: CDR1 SGHRS, CDR2 YFSETQ. The V and J ends lost 4 bases and 0 bases, in that order; junction bases with no gene match: 5. cDNA was made by 5'RACE with 10-nucleotide random UMIs. MiXCR, run by TCRdb on the 5' RACE reads, gives a single entry per CDR3 protein. The sample holds some 70,000 distinct CDR3 sequences; under 5% are singletons and the top ten take 6.9%. There are many counts of this clonotype. The chain is built from TRBV5-1 and TRBJ2-3; 13 nucleotides agree with TRBD2. This TCR was sampled from a man under 40 with multiple sclerosis. The material sequenced was PBMCs. CDR3 sequence: CASSRTSGGSSTDTQYF. CDR3 bases: TGCGCCAGCAGCCGGACTAGCGGGGGCTCTAGCACAGATACGCAGTATTTT.